This is a list of T cell receptor beta chains from one sample in a study of human T cells and chemical hapten exposure. TCRdb re-called the RACE reads through MiXCR, storing one row per CDR3 protein. The sample contains tens of thousands of distinct CDR3 sequences, 10% to 15% of which appear only once. The material sequenced was whole blood, taken in connection with sensitization to the hapten diphenylcyclopropenone (DPC). All receptors come from a woman in her 50s with alopecia areata. Some clones in this sample may be carry-over from other donors' samples. Both conserved end residues are part of each CDR3. The D gene is left open where the match is weak. Some rows mark clone size as missing; the rest say once, few, many or name a class of expanded clone.

clone_size | j_call | d_call | v_call | cdr3_nt | cdr3_aa
many | TRBJ1-1 | TRBD1 | TRBV7-2 | TGTGCCAGCAGCCTATCAGGGGGCGGAACTGAAGCTTTCTTT | CASSLSGGGTEAFF
NA | TRBJ2-5 | TRBD1 | TRBV19 | TGTGCCAGTAGTACCGCAGGGGGTTTCCAAGAGACCCAGTACTTC | CASSTAGGFQETQYF
NA | TRBJ1-6 | TRBD1 | TRBV5-1 | TGCGCCAGCAGCTGGACAGGGGCCACTAATTCACCCCTCCACTTT | CASSWTGATNSPLHF
many | TRBJ2-2 | NA | TRBV29-1 | TGCAGCGTCAACGGGGGCGGGATTCCCGGGGAGCTGTTTTTT | CSVNGGGIPGELFF
few | TRBJ1-1 | TRBD1 | TRBV11-2 | TGTGCCAGCAGTAGCATCAGGGGGCGCACTGAAGCTTTCTTT | CASSSIRGRTEAFF
many | TRBJ2-1 | NA | TRBV15 | TGTGCCACCAGCAGAGTGGACATCCTAGACAATGAGCAGTTCTTC | CATSRVDILDNEQFF
few | TRBJ1-1 | NA | TRBV19 | TGTGCCAGTAGTACTACAGTGAACACTGAAGCTTTCTTT | CASSTTVNTEAFF
many | TRBJ2-1 | TRBD2 | TRBV6-5 | TGTGCCAGCAGTCAAAAGGGACTACTCTACAATGAGCAGTTCTTC | CASSQKGLLYNEQFF
NA | TRBJ1-1 | NA | TRBV2 | TGTGCCAGCAGTGTGGGGAGGGGTGGGACTGAAGCTTTCTTT | CASSVGRGGTEAFF
many | TRBJ2-7 | TRBD2 | TRBV20-1 | TGCAGTGCTAGAGATCCCGCTAGCGGGACCTACGAGCAGTACTTC | CSARDPASGTYEQYF
NA | TRBJ1-4 | TRBD1 | TRBV29-1 | TGCAGCGTAGGGACAGGGAATGAAAAACTGTTTTTT | CSVGTGNEKLFF
many | TRBJ1-2 | TRBD1 | TRBV3-1 | TGTGCCAGCAGCCGGGGGACAGGGGGCCATGGCTACACCTTC | CASSRGTGGHGYTF
few | TRBJ2-1 | NA | TRBV25-1 | TGTGCCGGGGTCCCGAGGAGGTCCTACAATGAGCAGTTCTTC | CAGVPRRSYNEQFF
NA | TRBJ2-7 | NA | TRBV10-2 | TGCGCCAGCAGTGAGACAGGGTCCTACGAGCAGTACTTC | CASSETGSYEQYF
many | TRBJ1-2 | TRBD1 | TRBV6-1 | TGTGCCAGCAGCGTCCGGGACAGCTCCCCCAACTATGGCTACACCTTC | CASSVRDSSPNYGYTF
many | TRBJ2-3 | NA | TRBV12-3/TRBV12-4 | TGTGCCAGCAGCAATAGACTCAGCACAGATACGCAGTATTTT | CASSNRLSTDTQYF
NA | TRBJ2-1 | TRBD2 | TRBV2 | TGTGCCAGCAGTGAAGCGCCCCGGGGGGAGTTCTTC | CASSEAPRGEFF
NA | TRBJ2-7 | TRBD1 | TRBV12-3/TRBV12-4 | TGTGCCAGCAGTTTGAGGGACAGGGGGAACGAGCAGTACTTC | CASSLRDRGNEQYF
many | TRBJ1-3 | TRBD1 | TRBV20-1 | TGCAGTGCTAGAGAGACAGGGTCCTCTGGAAACACCATATATTTT | CSARETGSSGNTIYF
many | TRBJ1-2 | TRBD1 | TRBV6-5 | TGTGCCAGCAGTTATAGGAACAGGGGAGATGGCTACACCTTC | CASSYRNRGDGYTF
NA | TRBJ1-2 | TRBD1 | TRBV10-2 | TGCGCCAGCAGTGAGACGGGACAGTATAACTATGGCTACACCTTC | CASSETGQYNYGYTF
few | TRBJ2-3 | TRBD2 | TRBV9 | TGTGCCAGCAGCCGGGAGGGACTAGCGGACACAGATACGCAGTATTTT | CASSREGLADTDTQYF
many | TRBJ2-7 | TRBD2 | TRBV7-6 | TGTGCCAGCAGCTCTTCAGCGGGGAGCAGCGAGCAGTACTTC | CASSSSAGSSEQYF
NA | TRBJ2-7 | NA | TRBV14 | TGTGCCAGCAGCCAAGACCTGGGTACCTACGAGCAGTACTTC | CASSQDLGTYEQYF
few | TRBJ2-5 | NA | TRBV24-1 | TGTGCCACCCGTGACCGGGGAGAAGAGACCCAGTACTTC | CATRDRGEETQYF
many | TRBJ2-1 | TRBD2 | TRBV7-2 | TGTGCCAGCAGCTTAGGGACTAGCGGGAGACACAATGAGCAGTTCTTC | CASSLGTSGRHNEQFF
NA | TRBJ2-7 | NA | TRBV21-1 | TGTGCCAGCAGCAAAGAAGGGACACTCTCCTACGAGCAGTACTTC | CASSKEGTLSYEQYF
many | TRBJ2-7 | TRBD2 | TRBV12-3/TRBV12-4 | TGTGCCAGCAGTTTAGCGGGAGGGCCCCCCTACGAGCAGTACTTC | CASSLAGGPPYEQYF
many | TRBJ1-1 | NA | TRBV27 | TGTGCCAGCGGTACCGTTCTGCAAGCTTTCTTT | CASGTVLQAFF
many | TRBJ2-2 | NA | TRBV6-5 | TGTGCCAGCAGTTACTCACATGCGAACACCGGGGAGCTGTTTTTT | CASSYSHANTGELFF
few | TRBJ1-6 | NA | TRBV7-9 | TGTGCCAGCAGCTCGGAAACAACCCTCCACTTT | CASSSETTLHF
few | TRBJ2-2 | NA | TRBV9 | TGTGCCAGCAGCGTAAGCGGGACAGCGAACACCGGGGAGCTGTTTTTT | CASSVSGTANTGELFF
many | TRBJ1-6 | NA | TRBV3-1 | TGTGCCAGCAGCCAAGATATTATGGGGAATTCACCCCTCCACTTT | CASSQDIMGNSPLHF
many | TRBJ2-1 | NA | TRBV4-1 | TGCGCCAGCAGCCAAGTAGGACCCGACAATGAGCAGTTCTTC | CASSQVGPDNEQFF
few | TRBJ2-7 | TRBD2 | TRBV12-3/TRBV12-4 | TGTGCCAGCAGTAGGGGCCTAGCGGGAGGGCCAGCCTACGAGCAGTACTTC | CASSRGLAGGPAYEQYF
many | TRBJ2-1 | NA | TRBV12-3/TRBV12-4 | TGTGCCAGCAGTGCCGGGACGCAGCAGTTCTTC | CASSAGTQQFF
few | TRBJ2-2 | NA | TRBV15 | TGTGCCACCAGCAGAGTAGACTTCAGAGGACTCCTTTCCGGGGAGCTGTTTTTT | CATSRVDFRGLLSGELFF
NA | TRBJ2-2 | NA | TRBV10-3 | TGTGCCATCAGTGGCGATAGGGACGGCACCGGGGAGCTGTTTTTT | CAISGDRDGTGELFF
NA | TRBJ2-7 | NA | TRBV20-1 | TGCAGTGCTAGAGATCATCTCCGACTAACAATAGGGGGTAGTGTGTCTGAGCAGTACTTC | CSARDHLRLTIGGSVSEQYF
NA | TRBJ2-1 | NA | TRBV6-1 | TGTGCCAGCAGCCCTACAGGGAATGGGCAGTTCTTC | CASSPTGNGQFF
many | TRBJ1-5 | NA | TRBV2 | TGTGCCAGCAGTGCCGCAGGCAATAGCAATCAGCCCCAGCATTTT | CASSAAGNSNQPQHF
few | TRBJ2-5 | NA | TRBV29-1 | TGCAGCGTTGTCTGGGGCCAAGAGACCCAGTACTTC | CSVVWGQETQYF
few | TRBJ1-2 | NA | TRBV4-1 | TGCGCCAGCAGCCAAGTTGGCCAAGTGGTCTATGGCTACACCTTC | CASSQVGQVVYGYTF
NA | TRBJ1-2 | NA | TRBV5-4 | TGTGCCAGCAGCTTGGCCAAGGGATACTATGGCTACACCTTC | CASSLAKGYYGYTF
many | TRBJ2-7 | TRBD2 | TRBV10-1 | TGCGCCAGCAGTGGTAGCGGGAGTGACGAGCAGTACTTC | CASSGSGSDEQYF
many | TRBJ2-5 | TRBD1 | TRBV5-1 | TGCGCCAGCACCAGACAGGGAAGGGTAGCAGAGACCCAGTACTTC | CASTRQGRVAETQYF
few | TRBJ1-3 | TRBD1 | TRBV18 | TGTGCCACCCCACAGGGGCTCTCTGGAAACACCATATATTTT | CATPQGLSGNTIYF
many | TRBJ2-7 | NA | TRBV7-9 | TGTGCCAGCAGCCCTCCCCCAACTAGCACCGCCTACGAGCAGTACTTC | CASSPPPTSTAYEQYF
few | TRBJ1-3 | NA | TRBV19 | TGTGCCAGTAGTATTCTGCGCCGGGCGGCTGGAAACACCATATATTTT | CASSILRRAAGNTIYF
few | TRBJ2-7 | NA | TRBV3-1 | TGTGCCAGCAGCCCCCGAGACCGCTACGAGCAGTACTTC | CASSPRDRYEQYF
NA | TRBJ2-1 | NA | TRBV7-3 | TGTGCCAGCAGCTTAACGACTAGACGGCCGTCATCCTACAATGAGCAGTTCTTC | CASSLTTRRPSSYNEQFF
few | TRBJ2-5 | NA | TRBV29-1 | TGCAGCGCTGCTAAAGTCGGGACACAACTAGAGACCCAGTACTTC | CSAAKVGTQLETQYF
few | TRBJ1-1 | TRBD1 | TRBV12-3/TRBV12-4 | TGTGCCAGCAGTCACAGGGGGACCGGCACTGAAGCTTTCTTT | CASSHRGTGTEAFF
NA | TRBJ1-1 | TRBD1 | TRBV10-1 | TGCGCCAGCAGTTCGGGACAGGGGGCTAAAAACACTGAAGCTTTCTTT | CASSSGQGAKNTEAFF